The next 32 T cell receptor beta chains were all read from a single sample in a study of OX40 agonist ivuxolimab in advanced cancers. Receptor libraries were prepared by the immunoSEQ multiplex PCR assay. The source is immuneACCESS, and TCRdb retained only in-frame sequences with V and J called. Part of the clones is not carried over; for the studies checked, unresolved V genes explain less than half of this, and the remainder is unexplained. A total of around 30,000 clones appear in this sample, 75% to 90% of them only once. The leading ten clones occupy roughly 31% of the sample. Material: CD4+ or CD8+ T cells sorted from blood, obtained in a trial of the OX40 agonist ivuxolimab. These receptors originate from an adult with an advanced solid tumor such as melanoma, head and neck, liver or kidney cancer.

This chain joins TRBV27 and TRBJ2-1; perhaps TRBD1 as D (6 bases). This CDR3 contains 16 residues. With 5 bases removed from V and 7 bases from J, the gap between germline ends came to 21 bases. Germline CDR1 is MNHEY and CDR2 is SMNVEV (reference sequence). In DNA form, the CDR3 reads TGTGCCAGCAGTCCCCTACAGGGACCCGTGGGGAATGAGCAGTTCTTC. Its translation is CASSPLQGPVGNEQFF.

The count of this clone is one. This chain uses TRBV6-5 with TRBJ2-5; the D gene is possibly TRBD1 (6 bases). Germline CDR1 MNHEY, CDR2 SVGAGI. This CDR3 has 16 residues. V lost 0 bases to trimming and J lost 2 bases, with 13 bases between them. CDR3 protein: CASSYSPGTKQETQYF. CDR3 in DNA: TGTGCCAGCAGTTACTCGCCAGGGACAAAACAAGAGACCCAGTACTTC.

This chain joins TRBV9 and TRBJ1-3; D possibly corresponds to TRBD1 (5 bases). The CDR3 totals 14 residues. Per germline, CDR1 SGDLS and CDR2 YYNGEE. Between the trimmed V and J ends, which lost 6 bases and 2 bases, there was a span of 12 bases. CDR3 in amino acids: CASTAGGTGNTIYF. In DNA, the CDR3 is TGTGCCAGCACCGCCGGGGGAACTGGAAACACCATATATTTT.

The genes are TRBV6-1 and TRBJ2-3; TRBD2 might be the D (5 bases). CDR3 length: 15 residues. CDR1 and CDR2 (germline): MNHNS, SASEGT. V was trimmed by 4 bases and J by 0 bases, leaving 11 bases between them. The CDR3 sequence is CASSVSGGSTDTQYF. As DNA, the CDR3 is TGTGCCAGCAGTGTGAGCGGAGGTAGCACAGATACGCAGTATTTT.

This chain links TRBV9 with TRBJ2-7, with a possible D match to TRBD2 (7 bases). V lost 0 bases, J lost 5 bases, and 12 bases lay in between. Germline V gene sequence: CDR1 SGDLS, CDR2 YYNGEE. The CDR3 consists of 14 residues. The CDR3 protein is CASSVDGGPDEQYF. The CDR3 DNA reads as TGTGCCAGCAGCGTAGACGGGGGGCCGGACGAGCAGTACTTC.

The rearrangement joins TRBV28 to TRBJ1-5; TRBD1 aligns across 9 bases. CDR3 size: 15 residues. The V gene end was trimmed by 6 bases and the J gene end by 0 bases; junction bases not matched to a gene: 3. CDR1 and CDR2 from the germline V gene are MDHEN and SYDVKM. This CDR3 is CASRLQGASNQPQHF. The CDR3 DNA reads as TGTGCCAGCAGGTTACAGGGGGCTAGCAATCAGCCCCAGCATTTT.

The rearrangement links TRBV10-2 to TRBJ1-1, with TRBD1 matching 7 bases. The CDR3 extends over 14 amino acids. CDR1 WSHSY and CDR2 SAAADI come from the germline V gene. The V and J ends lost 7 bases and 4 bases, in that order; junction bases with no gene match: 9. The CDR3 sequence: CASKVQGGVTEAFF. In DNA, the CDR3 is TGCGCCAGCAAGGTTCAGGGGGGCGTCACTGAAGCTTTCTTT.

This clone was observed a few times. The chain combines TRBV5-6 with TRBJ2-7; unclear D gene. Germline CDR1 is SGHDT and CDR2 is YYEEEE. The CDR3 extends over 13 amino acids. Trimming took 2 bases from V and 3 from J, leaving 9 bases between them. In DNA, the CDR3 is TGTGCCAGCAGCTTCTCCGGGTTCTACGAGCAGTACTTC. This translates into CASSFSGFYEQYF.

This chain links TRBV27 with TRBJ2-1; 9 bases agree with TRBD2. This CDR3 has 15 amino acids. Germline V CDR1 and CDR2: MNHEY, SMNVEV (reference sequence). V gave up 3 bases and J gave up 3 bases; unmatched junction bases: 3. The DNA for the CDR3 is TGTGCCAGCAGTTTGCCTAGCGGGAACTACAATGAGCAGTTCTTC. It translates to CASSLPSGNYNEQFF.

The V gene is TRBV7-2, the J gene TRBJ2-1; D perhaps matches TRBD2 (6 bases). This CDR3 has 13 residues. Trimming stripped 2 bases from V and 7 bases from J, with 9 bases between. Per the germline V gene, CDR1 is SGHTA and CDR2 is FQGNSA. CDR3 coding DNA: TGTGCCAGCAGCTTACTAGCGCGGAATGAGCAGTTCTTC. It yields the protein CASSLLARNEQFF.

The chain is built from TRBV4-1 and TRBJ1-5; no firm D call. The CDR3 is made up of 15 amino acids. Trimming shortened V by 2 bases and J by 0 bases, and 8 bases separated the two germline ends. Germline lookup yields CDR1 MGHRA and CDR2 YSYEKL. CDR3 sequence reads: CASSQREASNQPQHF. The CDR3 coding sequence is TGCGCCAGCAGCCAAAGGGAGGCTAGCAATCAGCCCCAGCATTTT.

The V and J genes are TRBV9 and TRBJ1-2; 7 nucleotides agree with TRBD1. Looked up from germline, CDR1 is SGDLS and CDR2 is YYNGEE. CDR3 length: 12 residues. V lost 2 bases and J lost 9; bases outside the gene matches: 4. This chain's CDR3 is CASSVQGGRYTF. CDR3 nucleotide sequence: TGTGCCAGCAGCGTCCAGGGGGGCCGCTACACCTTC.

By proportion, this clone is medium-sized. The genes are TRBV19 and TRBJ1-2, with D unclear. The length of the CDR3 is 15 residues. Trimming cost V 9 bases and J 1 base, with 18 bases left between them. From germline, CDR1 is LNHDA and CDR2 SQIVND (reference sequence). CDR3: CASTEGQSVNYGYTF. In DNA form, the CDR3 reads TGTGCCAGCACTGAGGGCCAATCCGTTAACTATGGCTACACCTTC.

This rearrangement joins TRBV7-9 to TRBJ2-2; 9 nucleotides agree with TRBD1. The CDR3 totals 16 residues. Trimming at V came to 5 bases and at J to 3 bases, leaving 7 bases not matched to a gene. The germline CDR1 and CDR2 sequences are SEHNR and FQNEAQ (reference sequence). CDR3 residues: CASSPGTGLYTGELFF. The CDR3 nucleotides are TGTGCCAGCAGCCCTGGGACAGGGTTATACACCGGGGAGCTGTTTTTT.

This sequence joins TRBV27 and TRBJ1-1; 9 bases match TRBD1. The CDR3 extends over 14 amino acids. From germline, CDR1 is MNHEY and CDR2 SMNVEV (reference sequence). Unmatched junction bases numbered 3, after V lost 3 bases and J lost 4 bases. CDR3 sequence (DNA): TGTGCCAGCAGTTTTTCGACAGGGGGCACTGAAGCTTTCTTT. This gives the protein CASSFSTGGTEAFF.

This clone was found a few times. The chain combines TRBV27 with TRBJ1-5, with 7 bases identical to TRBD1. The CDR3 consists of 14 residues. Unmatched junction bases numbered 5, after V lost 5 bases and J lost 4 bases. Germline-derived CDR1 and CDR2 are MNHEY and SMNVEV (reference sequence). This CDR3 reads CASSPRQGNQPQHF. The CDR3 DNA sequence: TGTGCCAGCAGTCCGAGACAGGGAAATCAGCCCCAGCATTTT.

The chain recombines TRBV4-2 with TRBJ2-3; no firm D call. This CDR3 spans 12 amino acids. V dropped 0 bases and J dropped 6 bases, with 4 bases sitting between them. Germline CDR1 reads LGHNA; CDR2 reads YNFKEQ. CDR3 sequence reads: CASSQDSDTQYF. The CDR3 DNA is TGTGCCAGCAGCCAAGATAGCGATACGCAGTATTTT.

This clone was counted between two and nine times. J is TRBJ2-1 and V is TRBV19; D ambiguous. This CDR3 spans 11 amino acids. The V end lost 3 bases, the J end lost 10 bases, and 7 bases lay between the germline ends. The germline V gene encodes CDR1 LNHDA and CDR2 SQIVND (reference sequence). CDR3 coding DNA: TGTGCCAGTAGTATCTCAGGAGAGCAGTTCTTC. This translates into CASSISGEQFF.

The chain has TRBV5-1 and TRBJ1-6, with D unresolved. V lost 1 base to trimming and J lost 7 bases, with 39 bases between them. Germline V gene data show CDR1 as SGHRS and CDR2 as YFSETQ. The CDR3 extends over 24 amino acids. In DNA, the CDR3 is TGCGCCAGCAGCTTGTTAGACCCGGGCATTCCCGTGTTGGATGAGGGAGCATCGAATTCACCCCTCCACTTT. It specifies CASSLLDPGIPVLDEGASNSPLHF.

This clone appeared a single time. V and J are TRBV27 and TRBJ2-7, with 10 bases identical to TRBD1. CDR1 MNHEY and CDR2 SMNVEV come from the germline V gene (reference sequence). This CDR3 spans 16 amino acids. With V trimmed by 1 base and J by 4 bases, 7 bases remained unmatched. The CDR3 nucleotides are TGTGCCAGCAGTTTATTCCCGGACAGGGGGTGGTACGAGCAGTACTTC. Protein: CASSLFPDRGWYEQYF.

The genes are TRBV27 and TRBJ2-7; D is ambiguous. V lost 3 bases and J 0 bases, leaving 9 bases between the germline ends. The CDR3 has 14 amino acids. The germline gives CDR1 MNHEY, CDR2 SMNVEV (reference sequence). CDR3 region: CASSFRSSSYEQYF. The CDR3, as DNA: TGTGCCAGCAGTTTCCGCTCGAGCTCCTACGAGCAGTACTTC.

This chain links TRBV5-4 with TRBJ1-1; 7 bases match TRBD1. Losses at the gene ends were 3 bases for V and 7 bases for J; bases not matched to a gene: 3. There are 12 residues in the CDR3. Germline CDR1 and CDR2: SGHNT and YYREEE (reference sequence). The CDR3 loop reads CASSWGQSEAFF. The CDR3 region has the DNA TGTGCCAGCAGCTGGGGACAGAGTGAAGCTTTCTTT.

Comments on this clone: One end of the junction varies from germline; a read error may be responsible. The chain carries TRBV5-6 and TRBJ2-7, with a weak D call TRBD2 (6 bases). The length of the CDR3 is 17 residues. The germline CDR1 and CDR2 sequences are SGHDT and YYEEEE. The CDR3 DNA reads TGTGCCAGCAGCTTGGTAGGGCCGTCTGAACTAAGAGTGTGGGAGGCTTTC. Translating it yields CASSLVGPSELRVWEAF. Variable domain in full (rest from reference TRBV5-6 and TRBJ2-7): DAGVTQSPTHLIKTRGQQVTLRCSPKSGHDTVSWYQQALGQGPQFIFQYYEEEERQRGNFPDRFSGHQFPNYSSELNVNALLLGDSALYLCASSLVGPSELRVWEAFGPGTRLTVT.

The CDR3 nucleotides are TGTGCCAGCAGCTTCCTCCATGAGGGAGAAGGAGATACGCAGTATTTT. Residues: CASSFLHEGEGDTQYF. V gene TRBV11-2 combines with J gene TRBJ2-3; D might be TRBD2 (5 bases). Trimming removed 3 bases at V and 5 bases at J, with 18 bases between. There are 16 residues in the CDR3. In germline, CDR1 is SGHAT, CDR2 FQNNGV.

CDR3 residues: CASSPPGGSSYEQYF. As DNA, the CDR3 is TGTGCCAGCAGCCCCCCTGGCGGGAGCTCCTACGAGCAGTACTTC. This sequence joins TRBV7-9 and TRBJ2-7; 7 positions agree with TRBD2. J was trimmed by 0 bases and V by 5 bases; bases with no gene match: 7. The CDR3 length is 15 residues. CDR1 and CDR2 from the germline V gene are SEHNR and FQNEAQ (reference sequence).

The chain uses TRBV6-1 and TRBJ2-7; D unresolved. There are 14 residues in the CDR3. V was trimmed by 3 bases and J by 0 bases, leaving 9 bases between them. The V gene's germline CDR1 is MNHNS and CDR2 SASEGT. The CDR3 here is CASSDHGSSYEQYF. Written as DNA, the CDR3 is TGTGCCAGCAGTGACCACGGCAGCTCCTACGAGCAGTACTTC.

The rearrangement uses TRBV9 and TRBJ2-6, with D possibly TRBD1 on 6 matching bases. Germline CDR1 reads SGDLS; CDR2 reads YYNGEE. The CDR3 consists of 17 residues. Trimming took off 2 bases at V and 4 bases at J, with 16 bases between the two ends. This chain's CDR3 is CASSVPLGASGANVLTF. CDR3 DNA sequence: TGTGCCAGCAGCGTCCCGTTGGGGGCTTCAGGGGCCAACGTCCTGACTTTC.

The V call is TRBV19, the J call TRBJ2-1; D gene uncertain. The ends were cut back, 3 bases at V and 13 bases at J, with 16 bases in the middle. Germline CDR1 reads LNHDA; CDR2 reads SQIVND (reference sequence). The CDR3 is 13 amino acids. The CDR3 bases are TGTGCCAGTAGTATTATCGAAGGGCGCCTTCAGTTCTTC. Translating gives CASSIIEGRLQFF.

The chain carries TRBV9 and TRBJ2-5; D gene uncertain. The CDR3 runs 13 residues. Germline V CDR1 and CDR2: SGDLS, YYNGEE. V lost 0 bases, J lost 5 bases, and 8 bases lay in between. In DNA, the CDR3 is TGTGCCAGCAGCGTAGACGACTCCGAGACCCAGTACTTC. This codes for CASSVDDSETQYF.

The chain has TRBV7-9 and TRBJ1-2; D is undetermined. Trimming removed 5 bases at V and 4 bases at J, with 11 bases between. This CDR3 has 13 residues. Per the germline V gene, CDR1 is SEHNR and CDR2 is FQNEAQ (reference sequence). The CDR3 spells CASSETPPYGYTF. Here the CDR3 DNA reads TGTGCCAGCAGCGAGACACCCCCCTATGGCTACACCTTC.

V is TRBV6-5 and J is TRBJ2-3; the D is unclear. Germline values: CDR1 MNHEY, CDR2 SVGAGI. The ends were cut back, 3 bases at V and 6 bases at J, with 4 bases in the middle. The CDR3 is 11 amino acids. The CDR3 nucleotides read TGTGCCAGCAGTTATGGGGATACGCAGTATTTT. Translating gives CASSYGDTQYF.

The chain carries TRBV5-6 and TRBJ1-1, with D possibly being TRBD1 (5 bases). The CDR3 extends over 13 amino acids. Germline CDR1 reads SGHDT; CDR2 reads YYEEEE. The V gene lost 4 bases and the J gene lost 7 bases, with 14 bases spanning the gap. CDR3: CASSPQGQGEAFF. For the CDR3, the DNA is TGTGCCAGCAGCCCCCAGGGCCAGGGTGAAGCTTTCTTT.